The 2 T cell receptor beta chains in this list originate from one sample, sequenced in a study of cytomegalovirus exposure and HLA in healthy donors. With 60 Vbeta and 13 Jbeta primers, the PCR was carried out. TCRdb keeps only in-frame clones here, not all; method: immunoSEQ multiplex PCR. The sample carries about 140,000 clones, around 70% recorded once. The sample was PBMCs. The receptors stem from a young woman in good health and CMV-seronegative.

V is TRBV6-5 and J is TRBJ2-4; the match to TRBD1 covers 8 bases. This CDR3 comprises 15 residues. Trimming at V came to 4 bases and at J to 6 bases, leaving 8 bases not matched to a gene. Germline V gene sequence: CDR1 MNHEY, CDR2 SVGAGI. The CDR3 spells CASSSQGAIGNIQYF. The CDR3 nucleotides read TGTGCCAGCAGTTCTCAGGGGGCGATCGGAAACATTCAGTACTTC.

This clone came up once. V is TRBV7-2 and J is TRBJ1-1; possibly TRBD1 for D (5 bases). The CDR3 has 13 residues. With 2 bases removed from V and 5 bases from J, the gap between germline ends came to 9 bases. Germline-derived CDR1 and CDR2 are SGHTA and FQGNSA. CDR3 nucleotides: TGTGCCAGCAGCTTACAGGGATGGACTGAAGCTTTCTTT. The encoded protein is CASSLQGWTEAFF.